The 7 T cell receptor beta chains below come from one sample, sequenced in a study of cytotoxic CD8 clonotypes in ibrutinib-treated CLL. The repertoire was sequenced with immunoSEQ multiplex PCR; TCRdb's copy has only in-frame clones and lacks some. Of more than 11,000 clones listed, more than 60% are singletons. The sequenced sample was PBMCs, obtained before ibrutinib treatment. The receptors were sampled from a human donor with chronic lymphocytic leukemia.

The chain links TRBV19 to TRBJ1-1; weak D call: TRBD1 (5 bases). V lost 5 bases and J 4 bases, leaving 11 bases between the germline ends. CDR1 LNHDA and CDR2 SQIVND come from the germline V gene (reference sequence). The CDR3 runs 13 residues. The CDR3 DNA reads TGTGCCAGTAGTGCCAACGGGGGCACTGAAGCTTTCTTT. Translation gives CASSANGGTEAFF. The whole variable domain, filled in from reference TRBV19 and TRBJ1-1, reads DGGITQSPKYLFRKEGQNVTLSCEQNLNHDAMYWYRQDPGQGLRLIYYSQIVNDFQKGDIAEGYSVSREKKESFPLTVTSAQKNPTAFYLCASSANGGTEAFFGQGTRLTVV.

This rearrangement joins TRBV5-1 to TRBJ2-1; D is unclear. The germline V gene encodes CDR1 SGHRS and CDR2 YFSETQ. Trimming pared 2 bases from V and 10 bases from J, leaving 16 bases between. The CDR3 runs to 14 residues. The CDR3 sequence is CASSLWSPVDEQFF. CDR3 in DNA: TGCGCCAGCAGCTTATGGTCCCCGGTGGACGAGCAGTTCTTC.

This chain links TRBV5-1 with TRBJ1-2; D gene uncertain. Germline V gene data show CDR1 as SGHRS and CDR2 as YFSETQ. V was pared by 0 bases and J by 8 bases, with 17 bases between. The CDR3 is 15 residues long. The CDR3 nucleotides read TGCGCCAGCAGCTTGGGCACGGGTTCTCTCCGCGGCTACACCTTC. It specifies CASSLGTGSLRGYTF.

This chain joins TRBV5-1 and TRBJ2-3; the D is unclear. CDR3 length equals 14 residues. CDR1 SGHRS and CDR2 YFSETQ come from the germline V gene. Trimming took 0 bases from V and 2 from J, leaving 7 bases between them. The CDR3 loop is CASSLDSHTDTQYF. The DNA of the CDR3 is TGCGCCAGCAGCTTGGACAGCCACACAGATACGCAGTATTTT.

The chain has TRBV7-9 and TRBJ1-5; perhaps TRBD1 as D (6 bases). Germline assignment: CDR1 SEHNR and CDR2 FQNEAQ (reference sequence). V was cut by 0 bases and J by 6 bases, with 9 bases left in between. The CDR3 extends over 14 amino acids. For the CDR3, the DNA is TGTGCCAGCAGCTTAGCCGGAGGGGGTCAGCCCCAGCATTTT. The encoded protein is CASSLAGGGQPQHF.

This sequence joins TRBV7-2 and TRBJ1-6; 7 bases map to TRBD1. Germline trimming cut 1 base from V and 6 bases from J; bases unmatched to any gene: 9. Germline values: CDR1 SGHTA, CDR2 FQGNSA. This CDR3 is built from 17 residues. The CDR3 DNA sequence: TGTGCCAGCAGCTTAGTAGGAGGACAGGTCTTTAATTCACCCCTCCACTTT. Its translation: CASSLVGGQVFNSPLHF.

This clone was found a few times. The genes are TRBV7-2 and TRBJ2-5, with a weak D call TRBD1 (5 bases). Per germline, CDR1 SGHTA and CDR2 FQGNSA. The CDR3 has 12 amino acids. The germline V and J ends were trimmed by 3 bases and 5 bases, with 7 bases remaining between them. DNA for the CDR3: TGTGCCAGCAGCTTGGGGCGGGAGACCCAGTACTTC. This gives the protein CASSLGRETQYF. Using reference TRBV7-2 and TRBJ2-5 for the parts outside the CDR3, the full variable domain is GAGVSQSPSNKVTEKGKDVELRCDPISGHTALYWYRQSLGQGLEFLIYFQGNSAPDKSGLPSDRFSAERTGGSVSTLTIQRTQQEDSAVYLCASSLGRETQYFGPGTRLLVL.